This entry lists 26 T cell receptor beta chains sequenced from one sample in a study of T cells in Graves' hyperthyroidism and ophthalmopathy. It was RNA transcripts that yielded the amplified TCR beta CDR3 regions. The HTBI primer set was used in a first-round RT-PCR of the TCR CDR3. TCRdb analysed the multiplex PCR reads with MiXCR anew, one entry per CDR3 protein. The sample holds 490,000 or so distinct CDR3 sequences, 20% to 25% seen once. Input material: blood. The receptors shown here come from a woman aged 70-85 years with Graves' ophthalmopathy.

V gene TRBV29-1 combines with J gene TRBJ1-2, with a weak D call TRBD1 (5 bases). The ends were cut back, 4 bases at V and 8 bases at J, with 14 bases in the middle. This CDR3 region has 12 residues. Germline CDR1 is SQVTM and CDR2 is ANQGSEA. The CDR3 DNA follows: TGCAGCGTTGTGGGGGGGGTGATGGGCTACACCTTC. It specifies CSVVGGVMGYTF.

This clonotype was recorded at least ten times. The CDR3 bases are TGTGCCAGCAGCTCAACTTACACAGATACGCAGTATTTT. This translates into CASSSTYTDTQYF. V is TRBV7-2 and J is TRBJ2-3; D gene uncertain. The CDR3 covers 13 residues. Between the trimmed V and J ends, which lost 4 bases and 2 bases, there was a span of 7 bases. Germline CDR1 and CDR2: SGHTA and FQGNSA.

This clonotype has more than one count but fewer than ten. This chain uses TRBV7-2 with TRBJ2-3; D unclear. Trimming left V 5 bases short and J 1 base short, with 7 bases between. The V gene's germline CDR1 is SGHTA and CDR2 FQGNSA. The CDR3 contains 13 residues. The CDR3 loop reads CASSPSGTDTQYF. The CDR3 DNA follows: TGTGCCAGCAGCCCCTCGGGCACAGATACGCAGTATTTT.

This chain uses TRBV7-6 with TRBJ2-2, with 10 bases fitting TRBD2. Germline CDR1 SGHVS, CDR2 FNYEAQ. The ends lost 5 bases at V and 0 bases at J; junction bases unmatched: 9. The CDR3 loop spans 18 amino acids. The CDR3 spells CASSAFPGLAANTGELFF. The CDR3 bases are TGTGCCAGCAGCGCCTTCCCCGGACTAGCGGCGAACACCGGGGAGCTGTTTTTT.

The J gene is TRBJ2-5, the V gene TRBV27; 7 bases align to TRBD2. V trimming: 2 bases; J trimming: 7 bases; junction bases outside the gene matches: 7. Germline CDR1 is MNHEY and CDR2 is SMNVEV (reference sequence). This CDR3 is 14 amino acids long. CDR3 protein: CASSLSGGDGTQYF. CDR3 bases: TGTGCCAGCAGTTTAAGTGGGGGGGATGGGACCCAGTACTTC.

This clonotype showed up just a few times. In DNA, the CDR3 is TGTGCCAGCAGCGCCCCGGTTGCGGGGAGCTTCAATGAGCAGTTCTTC. Its translation is CASSAPVAGSFNEQFF. V is TRBV5-4 and J is TRBJ2-1, with D maybe TRBD2 (6 bases). Looked up from germline, CDR1 is SGHNT and CDR2 is YYREEE (reference sequence). This CDR3 has 16 amino acids. V lost 4 bases and J 6 bases, leaving 20 bases between the germline ends.

This clonotype was counted a few times. In nucleotides, the CDR3 is TGTGCCAGCAGTTGGCGAGCGGGGCCTTCGAACACCGGGGAGCTGTTTTTT. As protein: CASSWRAGPSNTGELFF. The gene calls are TRBV27 and TRBJ2-2; 7 bases fit TRBD2. Germline trimming cut 4 bases from V and 0 bases from J; bases unmatched to any gene: 8. The CDR3 has 17 amino acids. The germline CDR1 and CDR2 sequences are MNHEY and SMNVEV (reference sequence).

This clonotype appeared many times. The chain recombines TRBV27 with TRBJ1-1; D gene uncertain. CDR3 length equals 13 residues. The V end was cut by 8 bases, the J end by 6 bases, with 16 bases between. Germline CDR1 reads MNHEY; CDR2 reads SMNVEV (reference sequence). The CDR3 DNA is TGTGCCAGCTCCGGCCTCGGGTTTGCTGAAGCTTTCTTT. It is translated as CASSGLGFAEAFF.

This clonotype occurred a few times. The chain joins TRBV25-1 to TRBJ1-6; tentative D call: TRBD1 (6 bases). Germline V lookup: CDR1 MGHDK, CDR2 SYGVNS. The V end lost 0 bases, the J end lost 10 bases, and 13 bases lay between the germline ends. The CDR3 extends over 15 amino acids. CDR3 nucleotide sequence: TGTGCCAGCAGTGAATATTTACAGGGCGGGTCACCCCTCCACTTT. The encoded protein is CASSEYLQGGSPLHF.

The J gene is TRBJ2-5, the V gene TRBV5-5; D gene uncertain. Trimming shortened V by 7 bases and J by 2 bases, and 18 bases separated the two germline ends. Germline V CDR1 and CDR2: SGHKS, YYEKEE (reference sequence). The length of the CDR3 is 15 residues. As DNA, the CDR3 is TGTGCCAGCTCGCCTGGGATCAAACCTCAAGAGACCCAGTACTTC. Its protein is CASSPGIKPQETQYF.

The J gene is TRBJ2-1, the V gene TRBV19; the D gene is possibly TRBD2 (5 bases). Trimming cost V 1 base and J 3 bases, with 10 bases left between them. In germline, CDR1 is LNHDA, CDR2 SQIVND (reference sequence). CDR3 length: 15 residues. The CDR3 bases are TGTGCCAGTAGTATAGCGGCGGGTTTCTACAATGAGCAGTTCTTC. This encodes CASSIAAGFYNEQFF.

The table lists this clonotype with a few counts. The DNA for the CDR3 is TGTGCCAGCAGCTCATCGACAGGGCCAGATACGCAGTATTTT. Encoded protein: CASSSSTGPDTQYF. V usage is TRBV3-1 and J usage is TRBJ2-3, with TRBD1 matching 7 bases. Losses at the gene ends were 5 bases for V and 4 bases for J; bases not matched to a gene: 6. Germline V gene lookup returns CDR1 LGHDT and CDR2 YNNKEL (reference sequence). This CDR3 is built from 14 residues.

A few counts support this clonotype. The rearrangement joins TRBV6-1 to TRBJ1-2, with no clear D. V lost 7 bases and J 4 bases, leaving 16 bases between the germline ends. Germline CDR1 reads MNHNS; CDR2 reads SASEGT. This CDR3 contains 14 residues. The CDR3 spells CASTGEREIYGYTF. For the CDR3, the DNA is TGTGCCAGCACCGGCGAAAGGGAAATCTATGGCTACACCTTC.

This chain uses TRBV18 with TRBJ1-4, with TRBD1 identical over 7 bases. There are 16 residues in the CDR3. J gave up 7 bases and V 0 bases, and 8 bases lay outside the gene matches. CDR1 KGHSH and CDR2 LQKENI come from the germline V gene. The CDR3 DNA follows: TGTGCCAGCTCACCACCGTTGAGACAGGGTTCTGAAAAACTGTTTTTT. It specifies CASSPPLRQGSEKLFF.

This clonotype was seen only a few times. The genes are TRBV30 and TRBJ2-7, with 13 bases that match TRBD2. J gave up 7 bases and V 0 bases, and 3 bases lay outside the gene matches. Per germline, CDR1 GTSNPN and CDR2 SVGIG (reference sequence). This CDR3 is built from 14 residues. The CDR3 loop reads CAWSVGLAGFEQYF. In DNA form, the CDR3 reads TGTGCCTGGAGTGTGGGACTAGCGGGGTTTGAGCAGTACTTC. Looking up the rest from reference TRBV30 and TRBJ2-7 gives the full variable domain: SQTIHQWPATLVQPVGSPLSLECTVEGTSNPNLYWYRQAAGRGLQLLFYSVGIGQISSEVPQNLSASRPQDRQFILSSKKLLLSDSGFYLCAWSVGLAGFEQYFGPGTRLTVT.

This clonotype was detected ten times or more. The rearrangement uses TRBV20-1 and TRBJ2-5, with a possible D match to TRBD2 (5 bases). Germline V gives CDR1 DFQATT, CDR2 SNEGSKA (reference sequence). The CDR3 is 12 residues long. V lost 3 bases and J lost 5, with 10 bases in between. Written as DNA, the CDR3 is TGCAGTGCTAGTCCGACGGGGGAGACCCAGTACTTC. This codes for CSASPTGETQYF.

This clonotype occurred a few times. V and J are TRBV7-8 and TRBJ1-1; D is perhaps TRBD1 (5 bases). The CDR3 contains 17 residues. The germline V gene has CDR1 SGHVS and CDR2 FQNEAQ. Trimming removed 4 bases at V and 4 bases at J, with 22 bases between. The CDR3 sequence is CASSSRGYGAASTEAFF. CDR3 coding DNA: TGTGCCAGCAGCTCACGTGGGTACGGGGCTGCGAGCACTGAAGCTTTCTTT.

This chain uses TRBV7-6 with TRBJ1-1; D may be TRBD1 (5 bases). With 5 bases removed from V and 6 bases from J, the gap between germline ends came to 16 bases. Germline assignment: CDR1 SGHVS and CDR2 FNYEAQ. This CDR3 has 14 residues. CDR3 DNA sequence: TGTGCCAGCAGCCGACAGACTAAAGGCGCTGAAGCTTTCTTT. This translates into CASSRQTKGAEAFF.

This clonotype appeared a few times. The chain employs TRBV2 and TRBJ2-1; D may be TRBD1 (5 bases). This CDR3 is 14 amino acids long. Germline CDR1 and CDR2: SNHLY and FYNNEI. V was cut by 6 bases and J by 7 bases, with 16 bases left in between. CDR3 DNA sequence: TGTGCCAGCAGCCTAAGGGCCAGGACAAATGAGCAGTTCTTC. It yields the protein CASSLRARTNEQFF.

CDR3 protein: CSARDIASGIDEQYF. In DNA, the CDR3 is TGCAGTGCTAGAGATATAGCTAGCGGGATAGACGAGCAGTACTTC. The chain recombines TRBV20-1 with TRBJ2-7; 9 positions match TRBD2. The CDR3 extends over 15 amino acids. The junction had 8 bases not matched to a gene; V was cut back by 0 bases and J by 5 bases. CDR1 is DFQATT, CDR2 SNEGSKA, per germline (reference sequence).

This CDR3 reads CASRELRSGAGGTQYF. The CDR3 region has the DNA TGTGCCAGCAGAGAGCTTCGCAGCGGAGCGGGGGGTACGCAGTATTTT. The chain combines TRBV25-1 with TRBJ2-3; 9 nucleotides agree with TRBD2. Per germline, CDR1 MGHDK and CDR2 SYGVNS. The CDR3 spans 16 residues. V was pared by 6 bases and J by 8 bases, with 15 bases of the junction left unmatched.

This clonotype was seen a few times. The chain has TRBV12-3 or TRBV12-4 and TRBJ2-7; 9 nucleotides align to TRBD1. The V segment lost 6 bases and the J segment 3 bases; nucleotides outside the gene matches: 15. This CDR3 spans 17 amino acids. CDR3 bases: TGTGCCAGCAGCTCGGGACAGGGAAAATTTTTTGGCTACGAGCAGTACTTC. This sequence encodes CASSSGQGKFFGYEQYF.

This clonotype has a count of ten or more. The chain uses TRBV28 and TRBJ2-7; unclear D gene. The V and J ends lost 6 bases and 4 bases respectively, with 10 bases between them. The CDR3 is made up of 12 amino acids. Germline V gives CDR1 MDHEN, CDR2 SYDVKM. In DNA, the CDR3 is TGTGCCAGCAGATCGATGTTTTACGAGCAGTACTTC. Protein product: CASRSMFYEQYF.

This clonotype was seen a handful of times. The rearrangement uses TRBV2 and TRBJ2-7, with 7 bases matching TRBD1. In germline, CDR1 is SNHLY, CDR2 FYNNEI. J lost 4 bases, V lost 6 bases, and 12 bases had no gene match. CDR3 length: 15 residues. The CDR3 DNA is TGTGCCAGCAGAACGGACAGGATGGGGTCTTACGAGCAGTACTTC. Translated: CASRTDRMGSYEQYF.

On this clonotype: The junction differs from germline at one of its ends, possibly a read error. The chain couples TRBV2 to TRBJ2-1; D gene ambiguous. This CDR3 region has 15 residues. CDR1 and CDR2 (germline): SNHLY, FYNNEI. The CDR3 DNA is TGTGCTAGCAGCCCCTTTACCTCCTCTAGCAATGAGCAGTTCTTC. Translation: CASSPFTSSSNEQFF.

There are a few counts of this clonotype. CDR3 sequence (DNA): TGCGCCAGCAGCTTCCACCATCGCGGCTATGGCTACACCTTC. This sequence encodes CASSFHHRGYGYTF. The rearrangement uses TRBV5-1 and TRBJ1-2; no clear D gene. The CDR3 is 14 amino acids. Trimming shortened V by 2 bases and J by 4 bases, and 12 bases separated the two germline ends. Germline V lookup: CDR1 SGHRS, CDR2 YFSETQ.